These 27 T cell receptor beta chains share one sample of origin, sequenced in a study of CD8+ T cells in alopecia areata. RNA was isolated and reverse transcribed to cDNA, the sequencing template. Some clones are missing from TCRdb's copy, which holds only in-frame ones; the method was immunoSEQ multiplex PCR. The table records some 200,000 clones, 45% to 70% of them present only once. The specimen was CD8+ T cells sorted from blood. The source is a human donor in good health.

The table lists this clone with a few counts. This sequence joins TRBV29-1 and TRBJ2-5, with D maybe TRBD2 (7 bases). CDR1 SQVTM and CDR2 ANQGSEA come from the germline V gene. With 7 bases removed from V and 2 bases from J, the gap between germline ends came to 17 bases. This CDR3 contains 14 residues. CDR3 coding DNA: TGCAGCGCCGATGGGGGGGGCCGACAAGAGACCCAGTACTTC. Translation: CSADGGGRQETQYF.

The chain's CDR3 is CASSPRTGVNYGYTF. For the CDR3, the DNA is TGTGCCAGCAGCCCGAGGACGGGGGTTAACTATGGCTACACCTTC. The rearrangement joins TRBV9 to TRBJ1-2, with a tentative D call TRBD1 (5 bases). Trimming took 4 bases from V and 1 from J, leaving 14 bases between them. Looked up from germline, CDR1 is SGDLS and CDR2 is YYNGEE. This CDR3 has 15 residues.

The chain carries TRBV27 and TRBJ2-7; 12 nucleotides line up with TRBD1. V was clipped by 5 bases and J by 1 base; unmatched bases: 6. From germline, CDR1 is MNHEY and CDR2 SMNVEV (reference sequence). The CDR3 extends over 16 amino acids. CDR3 sequence: CASSRDRGRGSYEQYF. The CDR3 region has the DNA TGTGCCAGCAGTCGGGACAGGGGGCGCGGATCCTACGAGCAGTACTTC.

The chain has TRBV12-5 and TRBJ1-1, with 7 bases fitting TRBD1. The V gene's germline CDR1 is LGHNT and CDR2 FRNRAP. J was trimmed by 8 bases and V by 2 bases; bases with no gene match: 5. The CDR3 consists of 13 residues. The CDR3 spells CASGLLMDREAFF. CDR3 in DNA: TGTGCTAGTGGTTTGTTAATGGACAGGGAAGCTTTCTTT.

The CDR3 sequence: CASSQDAGTVYGYTF. The CDR3 DNA is TGCGCCAGCAGCCAAGACGCCGGGACAGTCTATGGCTACACCTTC. The chain carries TRBV4-1 and TRBJ1-2, with 7 bases that match TRBD1. Germline CDR1 and CDR2: MGHRA and YSYEKL. The ends lost 0 bases at V and 4 bases at J; junction bases unmatched: 5. The CDR3 loop spans 15 amino acids.

This clone turned up a few times. The chain carries TRBV14 and TRBJ2-7; D is undetermined. The ends were cut back, 4 bases at V and 1 base at J, with 5 bases in the middle. Germline V gene sequence: CDR1 SGHDN, CDR2 FVKESK. The CDR3 is 12 residues long. CDR3 nucleotide sequence: TGTGCCAGCAGCCCCCGGTCCTACGAGCAGTACTTC. Translating it yields CASSPRSYEQYF.

The V and J genes are TRBV30 and TRBJ2-2, with unresolved D. CDR3 length: 13 amino acids. Germline V gives CDR1 GTSNPN, CDR2 SVGIG (reference sequence). V lost 2 bases and J 6 bases, leaving 10 bases between the germline ends. The DNA of the CDR3 is TGTGCCTGGAGTCCCTCGGTCCCCGGGGAGCTGTTTTTT. Amino acid sequence: CAWSPSVPGELFF.

On this clone itself: This specimen includes other DNA sequences encoding the same CDR3. The rearrangement links TRBV6-6 to TRBJ2-1; D unclear. The V end was cut by 6 bases, the J end by 4 bases, with 7 bases between. The germline V gene encodes CDR1 MNHNY and CDR2 SVGAGI (reference sequence). The CDR3 covers 12 residues. The CDR3 protein is CASSRPYNEQFF. The CDR3 region has the DNA TGTGCCAGCAGCAGGCCATACAATGAGCAGTTCTTC.

This clone was observed a few times. The CDR3 reads CASSFQGRLDDGYTF. The CDR3 nucleotides are TGTGCCAGCAGCTTCCAGGGAAGGTTAGATGATGGCTACACCTTC. V gene TRBV13 combines with J gene TRBJ1-2, with D maybe TRBD1 (5 bases). The V end lost 3 bases, the J end lost 6 bases, and 17 bases lay between the germline ends. The CDR3 covers 15 residues. From germline, CDR1 is PRHDT and CDR2 FYEKMQ (reference sequence). The full variable domain, with the rest looked up from reference TRBV13 and TRBJ1-2, is AAGVIQSPRHLIKEKRETATLKCYPIPRHDTVYWYQQGPGQDPQFLISFYEKMQSDKGSIPDRFSAQQFSDYHSELNMSSLELGDSALYFCASSFQGRLDDGYTFGSGTRLTVV.

The chain is built from TRBV27 and TRBJ1-2, with 7 positions matching TRBD1. CDR1 MNHEY and CDR2 SMNVEV come from the germline V gene (reference sequence). V dropped 6 bases and J dropped 4; count of bases not matched to a gene: 8. This CDR3 has 14 residues. The CDR3 loop is CASSPGGGLYGYTF. The DNA for the CDR3 is TGTGCCAGCAGCCCAGGGGGAGGCCTCTATGGCTACACCTTC.

The CDR3 DNA reads TGTGCCAGCAGCCAAGGTCGGGGGAACGAGCAGTACTTC. Translation: CASSQGRGNEQYF. The rearrangement links TRBV14 to TRBJ2-7; D might be TRBD2 (6 bases). The CDR3 has 13 amino acids. V lost 1 base and J 5 bases, leaving 9 bases between the germline ends. Germline V gene lookup returns CDR1 SGHDN and CDR2 FVKESK.

The chain carries TRBV29-1 and TRBJ2-7; TRBD1 is a possible D gene (5 bases). Trimming removed 0 bases from V and 0 bases from J, with 9 bases in between. Germline V gene lookup returns CDR1 SQVTM and CDR2 ANQGSEA. The CDR3 spans 14 residues. For the CDR3, the DNA is TGCAGCGTTGAAGATGGGCAGGGCTCCTACGAGCAGTACTTC. This gives the protein CSVEDGQGSYEQYF.

This clone was detected only once. The V and J genes are TRBV7-2 and TRBJ2-3, with D unresolved. Germline-derived CDR1 and CDR2 are SGHTA and FQGNSA. The CDR3 is made up of 11 amino acids. The V end lost 6 bases, the J end lost 5 bases, and 6 bases lay between the germline ends. The CDR3 sequence is CASRRLDTQYF. The CDR3 DNA follows: TGTGCCAGCAGGCGGCTAGATACGCAGTATTTT.

The table lists this clone with a few counts. The chain has TRBV10-3 and TRBJ2-7, with TRBD2 identical over 7 bases. CDR1 and CDR2 (germline): ENHRY, SYGVKD. Losses at the gene ends were 8 bases for V and 2 bases for J; bases not matched to a gene: 3. This CDR3 is built from 12 residues. CDR3 in DNA: TGTGCCATCCGCGGACTAGCCTACGAGCAGTACTTC. Protein sequence: CAIRGLAYEQYF.

This clone showed up just a few times. The chain carries TRBV4-1 and TRBJ1-5; 10 bases align to TRBD1. Germline CDR1 reads MGHRA; CDR2 reads YSYEKL. Losses at the gene ends were 0 bases for V and 15 bases for J; bases not matched to a gene: 11. This CDR3 has 15 residues. The CDR3 DNA follows: TGCGCCAGCAGCCAAGATAGGACAGGGGGGTCCAAATTGCATTTT. It is translated as CASSQDRTGGSKLHF.

With regard to this clone: Other DNA sequences of this sample code for an identical CDR3. The chain joins TRBV29-1 to TRBJ2-2, with D unclear. CDR3 length: 11 amino acids. Trimming cost V 5 bases and J 7 bases, with 8 bases left between them. The germline CDR1 and CDR2 sequences are SQVTM and ANQGSEA. CDR3 residues: CSVRKGGELFF. DNA for the CDR3: TGCAGCGTTCGGAAAGGCGGGGAGCTGTTTTTT.

This clone has just a few counts. This chain's CDR3 is CASKEPGGTEAFF. The DNA for the CDR3 is TGTGCCAGCAAGGAACCTGGGGGCACTGAAGCTTTCTTT. This chain links TRBV28 with TRBJ1-1, with TRBD1 as a possible D gene (5 bases). The CDR3 is 13 residues long. Germline assignment: CDR1 MDHEN and CDR2 SYDVKM. Trimming took 7 bases from V and 4 from J, leaving 13 bases between them.

The rearrangement links TRBV9 to TRBJ2-1, with 8 bases fitting TRBD1. The ends lost 0 bases at V and 15 bases at J; junction bases unmatched: 5. CDR3 size: 12 residues. In germline, CDR1 is SGDLS, CDR2 YYNGEE. CDR3 region: CASSVASDRVFF. Written as DNA, the CDR3 is TGTGCCAGCAGCGTAGCTTCGGACAGGGTGTTCTTC. Based on the CDR3 plus reference TRBV9 and TRBJ2-1, the full variable domain is DSGVTQTPKHLITATGQRVTLRCSPRSGDLSVYWYQQSLDQGLQFLIQYYNGEERAKGNILERFSAQQFPDLHSELNLSSLELGDSALYFCASSVASDRVFFGPGTRLTVL.

This rearrangement joins TRBV28 to TRBJ2-7, with D tentatively TRBD2 (5 bases). The CDR3 runs 15 residues. Germline V CDR1 and CDR2: MDHEN, SYDVKM. The ends were cut back, 5 bases at V and 6 bases at J, with 20 bases in the middle. CDR3 loop: CASSRVIRGMSEQYF. Here the CDR3 DNA reads TGTGCCAGCAGTCGCGTTATCCGGGGTATGAGCGAGCAGTACTTC.

A single count supports this clone. A much larger clone lies one base from this, so it may be a read error. The genes are TRBV7-9 and TRBJ2-7; D gene uncertain. Trimming left V 1 base short and J 2 bases short, with 3 bases between. Germline CDR1 and CDR2: SEHNR and FQNEAQ (reference sequence). The CDR3 covers 12 residues. CDR3 sequence: CASSLVTYEQYF. The CDR3 DNA sequence: TGTGCCAGCAGCTTAGTGACCTACGAGCAGTACTTC.

This sequence joins TRBV13 and TRBJ2-6; D could derive from TRBD1 or TRBD2 (6 bases each). With 7 bases removed from V and 0 bases from J, the gap between germline ends came to 19 bases. Per germline, CDR1 PRHDT and CDR2 FYEKMQ (reference sequence). This CDR3 comprises 18 residues. The CDR3 spells CASTFAGDSLSGANVLTF. CDR3 DNA: TGTGCCAGCACTTTCGCAGGGGACTCCCTCTCTGGGGCCAACGTCCTGACTTTC.

This chain's CDR3 is CASTGAGASYEQYF. In DNA form, the CDR3 reads TGTGCCAGCACGGGTGCAGGGGCCTCCTACGAGCAGTACTTC. J is TRBJ2-7 and V is TRBV7-9; TRBD1 is a possible D gene (6 bases). Germline CDR1 reads SEHNR; CDR2 reads FQNEAQ (reference sequence). V lost 7 bases to trimming and J lost 0 bases, with 13 bases between them. CDR3 length equals 14 residues.

This clone was found once. This chain uses TRBV15 with TRBJ2-7; D is unclear. Germline values: CDR1 LNHNV, CDR2 YYDKDF (reference sequence). The CDR3 extends over 15 amino acids. The germline V and J ends were trimmed by 0 bases and 3 bases, with 12 bases remaining between them. CDR3 sequence (DNA): TGTGCCACCAGCAGAGAAGACTCTCTCCACTACGAGCAGTACTTC. Protein sequence: CATSREDSLHYEQYF.

This clone appeared a few times. The chain employs TRBV7-9 and TRBJ1-1; D call uncertain. Germline V lookup: CDR1 SEHNR, CDR2 FQNEAQ (reference sequence). CDR3 length: 13 residues. The V end was cut by 1 base, the J end by 6 bases, with 9 bases between. Written as DNA, the CDR3 is TGTGCCAGCAGCTTAGTGTGGCCTTCTGAAGCTTTCTTT. As protein: CASSLVWPSEAFF.

The rearrangement uses TRBV13 and TRBJ1-2; D possibly corresponds to TRBD1 (5 bases). V was cut by 6 bases and J by 8 bases, with 19 bases left in between. Germline V lookup: CDR1 PRHDT, CDR2 FYEKMQ (reference sequence). This CDR3 comprises 14 residues. The CDR3 region is CASSKTGEVRGYTF. Written as DNA, the CDR3 is TGTGCCAGCAGTAAGACGGGGGAGGTCAGAGGCTACACCTTC. The variable domain in full, completed from reference TRBV13 and TRBJ1-2, reads AAGVIQSPRHLIKEKRETATLKCYPIPRHDTVYWYQQGPGQDPQFLISFYEKMQSDKGSIPDRFSAQQFSDYHSELNMSSLELGDSALYFCASSKTGEVRGYTFGSGTRLTVV.

The chain combines TRBV30 with TRBJ2-4, with D perhaps TRBD2 (6 bases). CDR1 GTSNPN and CDR2 SVGIG come from the germline V gene (reference sequence). Trimming took off 5 bases at V and 6 bases at J, with 11 bases between the two ends. The CDR3 length is 12 residues. CDR3 region: CAWSVEGNIQYF. CDR3 coding DNA: TGTGCCTGGTCCGTGGAGGGAAACATTCAGTACTTC.

V is TRBV7-9 and J is TRBJ2-3; D is unresolved. Germline V lookup: CDR1 SEHNR, CDR2 FQNEAQ (reference sequence). Trimming took 8 bases from V and 6 from J, leaving 18 bases between them. The CDR3 contains 14 residues. The CDR3 reads CASDLSGPPDTQYF. CDR3 sequence (DNA): TGTGCCAGCGACCTCTCAGGACCTCCCGATACGCAGTATTTT.